The 22 T cell receptor beta chains below all came from one sample that was sequenced in a study of molecular identifiers for immune sequencing clone quantification. TCRdb fed the PCR reads into MiXCR, producing one record per CDR3 protein. The sample yields some 320,000 distinct CDR3 sequences, about 22% seen once. The sequenced sample consisted of naive CD8+ T cells from blood, with Jurkat cell RNA spiked in. Documented subset: FACS-sorted CD8+CD4-CCR7+CD45RA+ naive T cells. These receptors were collected from a human donor in good health. Some libraries in this study had Jurkat cell RNA spiked in.

At least ten counts were recorded for this clonotype. The chain uses TRBV7-9 and TRBJ1-5; D possibly corresponds to TRBD1 (5 bases). V gave up 1 base and J gave up 5 bases, with 9 bases separating them. Germline V gene sequence: CDR1 SEHNR, CDR2 FQNEAQ (reference sequence). The CDR3 has 14 residues. The CDR3: CASSLGGGYQPQHF. The CDR3 bases are TGTGCCAGCAGCTTAGGGGGCGGCTATCAGCCCCAGCATTTT.

This chain connects TRBV7-9 to TRBJ2-3, with TRBD1 matching over 7 bases. Germline values: CDR1 SEHNR, CDR2 FQNEAQ (reference sequence). This CDR3 is 19 amino acids long. The junction had 17 bases not matched to a gene; V was cut back by 5 bases and J by 0 bases. The CDR3 is CASSPPQGTVISSTDTQYF. CDR3 nucleotides: TGTGCCAGCAGCCCTCCCCAAGGGACAGTAATTAGTAGCACAGATACGCAGTATTTT.

This clonotype was seen a few times. CDR3: CASSQDRGSGRVNTGELFF. In DNA, the CDR3 is TGCGCCAGCAGCCAAGATCGGGGTAGCGGGAGGGTAAACACCGGGGAGCTGTTTTTT. The chain joins TRBV4-1 to TRBJ2-2; 11 bases line up with TRBD2. The V segment lost 0 bases and the J segment 2 bases; nucleotides outside the gene matches: 8. The CDR3 length is 19 residues. The germline gives CDR1 MGHRA, CDR2 YSYEKL.

This clonotype was recorded at least ten times. The chain carries TRBV4-2 and TRBJ1-1; D is undetermined. Germline CDR1 and CDR2: LGHNA and YNFKEQ. The ends were cut back, 10 bases at V and 7 bases at J, with 16 bases in the middle. There are 12 residues in the CDR3. The CDR3: CATTPGGDEAFF. The CDR3 DNA reads TGTGCCACCACACCAGGCGGGGATGAAGCTTTCTTT.

Comment on this clonotype: A much larger clone is a single base away; this may be a read error. The CDR3 end shows no conserved phenylalanine or tryptophan, and so a read error is likely. This chain uses TRBV7-9 with TRBJ2-5, with D possibly being TRBD1 or TRBD2 (5 bases each). The V end lost 3 bases, the J end lost 2 bases, and 16 bases lay between the germline ends. The CDR3 is 16 residues long. CDR1 SEHNR and CDR2 FQNEAQ come from the germline V gene (reference sequence). Here the CDR3 reads CASSLGDLMRQETQYL. CDR3 DNA sequence: TGTGCCAGCAGCTTGGGGGACCTTATGAGACAAGAGACCCAGTACCTC.

This clonotype showed up many times. The CDR3 loop reads CASSLTAASTDTQYF. CDR3 sequence (DNA): TGTGCCAGCAGTTTAACGGCAGCTAGCACAGATACGCAGTATTTT. The V and J genes are TRBV12-3 or TRBV12-4 and TRBJ2-3; unclear D gene. CDR3 length: 15 residues. The V end was cut by 2 bases, the J end by 0 bases, with 9 bases between.

The genes are TRBV6-5 and TRBJ2-7; 7 bases agree with TRBD1. The CDR3 extends over 13 amino acids. In germline, CDR1 is MNHEY, CDR2 SVGAGI. This CDR3 reads CASSYRDSYERYV. The DNA of the CDR3 is TGTGCCAGCAGTTACAGGGACAGCTACGAGCGGTACGTC.

This clonotype has a count of ten or more. The chain employs TRBV5-1 and TRBJ2-7; 9 positions match TRBD1. CDR1 and CDR2 from the germline V gene are SGHRS and YFSETQ. This CDR3 has 15 amino acids. Unmatched junction bases numbered 11, after V lost 4 bases and J lost 6 bases. The CDR3 region has the DNA TGCGCCAGCAGCGTAGTGGGACAGGGTGTCGTCGAGCAGTACTTC. The encoded protein is CASSVVGQGVVEQYF.

This clonotype was counted many times. V and J are TRBV10-3 and TRBJ1-5; a weak D match, TRBD1 (6 bases). The CDR3 is 15 amino acids. The V end was cut by 7 bases, the J end by 0 bases, with 13 bases between. Germline lookup yields CDR1 ENHRY and CDR2 SYGVKD. The chain's CDR3 is CAITFTGYSNQPQHF. The CDR3 DNA is TGTGCCATCACCTTTACAGGGTATAGCAATCAGCCCCAGCATTTT.

The chain uses TRBV6-2 or TRBV6-3 and TRBJ1-1; tentatively, D is TRBD1 (6 bases). The CDR3 has 17 residues. Germline CDR1 reads MNHEY; CDR2 reads SVGEGT. Trimming removed 2 bases from V and 1 base from J, with 17 bases in between. The CDR3 DNA follows: TGTGCCAGCAGTTACGGTCCTGAGGGGGGCTGGAACACTGAAGCTTTCTTT. Translating it yields CASSYGPEGGWNTEAFF.

About this clonotype itself: Possible read error: a much larger clone is one base away. The chain couples TRBV20-1 to TRBJ2-7, with TRBD1 matching 8 bases. Germline values: CDR1 DFQATT, CDR2 SNEGSKA (reference sequence). The J segment lost 6 bases and the V segment lost 7 bases, leaving 14 bases of the junction unmatched. The CDR3 runs to 14 residues. The CDR3 spells CSVLRSQGVGEQYF. In DNA form, the CDR3 reads TGCAGTGTCCTCCGGTCACAGGGGGTGGGCGAGCAGTACTTC.

Concerning this clonotype: A much larger clonotype is one base distant, so this may be a read error. The rearrangement joins TRBV7-9 to TRBJ2-1; D may be TRBD1 (6 bases). Germline V CDR1 and CDR2: SEHNR, FQNEAQ (reference sequence). The CDR3 loop spans 16 amino acids. CDR3 protein: CASSPLQGESYDEQFF. The CDR3 nucleotides are TGTGCCAGCAGCCCCCTACAGGGTGAATCCTACGATGAGCAGTTCTTC.

This clonotype came up many times. V and J are TRBV9 and TRBJ2-7; D unclear. Trimming took off 1 base at V and 6 bases at J, with 11 bases between the two ends. CDR1 and CDR2 (germline): SGDLS, YYNGEE. CDR3 size: 13 residues. In nucleotides, the CDR3 is TGTGCCAGCAGCGTATCGGATAGCACCGAGCAGTACTTC. Its protein product is CASSVSDSTEQYF. Full variable domain (remainder filled in from reference TRBV9 and TRBJ2-7): DSGVTQTPKHLITATGQRVTLRCSPRSGDLSVYWYQQSLDQGLQFLIQYYNGEERAKGNILERFSAQQFPDLHSELNLSSLELGDSALYFCASSVSDSTEQYFGPGTRLTVT.

The chain employs TRBV27 and TRBJ2-7, with a tentative D call TRBD2 (5 bases). Trimming stripped 2 bases from V and 2 bases from J, with 16 bases between. This CDR3 is 16 amino acids long. CDR1 MNHEY and CDR2 SMNVEV come from the germline V gene (reference sequence). CDR3 in amino acids: CASSLARPSPAYEQYF. The CDR3 region has the DNA TGTGCCAGCAGTTTAGCTCGACCTAGCCCGGCCTACGAGCAGTACTTC.

The table lists this clonotype with many counts. CDR3 nucleotides: TGCAGTGCTAGTGGACTTGTCTCAACCAGCTCCTACGAGCAGTACTTC. Translation: CSASGLVSTSSYEQYF. The V and J genes are TRBV20-1 and TRBJ2-7; maybe TRBD2 (5 bases). The CDR3 is made up of 16 amino acids. Germline-derived CDR1 and CDR2 are DFQATT and SNEGSKA (reference sequence). Trimming left V 3 bases short and J 0 bases short, with 18 bases between.

This clonotype was picked up many times. The J gene is TRBJ2-7, the V gene TRBV7-2; 10 bases are shared with TRBD1. With V trimmed by 5 bases and J by 1 base, 14 bases remained unmatched. Germline V gene data show CDR1 as SGHTA and CDR2 as FQGNSA. This CDR3 is 18 amino acids long. The DNA of the CDR3 is TGTGCCAGCAGCCCAAGACAGGGGGCAAGTACTACGTCCTACGAGCAGTACTTC. Protein sequence: CASSPRQGASTTSYEQYF.

This clonotype was seen ten or more times. The chain recombines TRBV6-6 with TRBJ2-7, with D perhaps TRBD2 (5 bases). The CDR3 has 15 amino acids. V was pared by 4 bases and J by 2 bases, with 15 bases between. CDR1 MNHNY and CDR2 SVGAGI come from the germline V gene (reference sequence). DNA for the CDR3: TGTGCCAGCAGTTCCCGGACTGGACTGACCTACGAGCAGTACTTC. It translates to CASSSRTGLTYEQYF.

This clonotype appeared many times. The genes are TRBV5-1 and TRBJ2-1, with TRBD2 as a possible D gene (5 bases). CDR1 SGHRS and CDR2 YFSETQ come from the germline V gene. This CDR3 spans 17 amino acids. Trimming left V 0 bases short and J 7 bases short, with 20 bases between. The CDR3, as DNA: TGCGCCAGCAGCTTGGCCCCGGGCGGGCGGCCGGGGAATGAGCAGTTCTTC. Translation gives CASSLAPGGRPGNEQFF.

This clonotype was detected a few times. V is TRBV3-2 and J is TRBJ1-1; whether TRBD1, the table's D call, matches the DNA was not checked. TRBV3-2 is a pseudogene locus. The CDR3 covers 18 residues. CDR3 sequence (DNA): TGTGCCAGCAGCCACGCGGACAGGGGTCATCACATGAACACTGAAGCTTTCTTT. It specifies CASSHADRGHHMNTEAFF.

This clonotype was seen ten or more times. The chain is built from TRBV29-1 and TRBJ2-7; 7 bases map to TRBD1. This CDR3 is 11 amino acids long. Germline V CDR1 and CDR2: SQVTM, ANQGSEA. Germline trimming cut 5 bases from V and 4 bases from J; bases unmatched to any gene: 2. CDR3 in DNA: TGCAGCGTTTGGACAGGATACGAGCAGTACTTC. Encoded protein: CSVWTGYEQYF.

This clonotype was counted only a few times. The chain is built from TRBV10-3 and TRBJ2-7; 9 nucleotides agree with TRBD2. This CDR3 is built from 14 residues. CDR1 and CDR2 from the germline V gene are ENHRY and SYGVKD. Trimming took 5 bases from V and 4 from J; bases not matched to a gene: 6. The DNA of the CDR3 is TGTGCCATCAGTATAGCGGGAGACCTGTACGAGCAGTACTTC. Its protein is CAISIAGDLYEQYF.

Many counts were recorded for this clonotype. This sequence joins TRBV19 and TRBJ2-2; 7 bases map to TRBD1. There are 17 residues in the CDR3. Per germline, CDR1 LNHDA and CDR2 SQIVND (reference sequence). J gave up 2 bases and V 6 bases, and 12 bases lay outside the gene matches. CDR3 protein: CASSPAGTVKNTGELFF. CDR3 coding DNA: TGTGCCAGTAGCCCGGCCGGGACAGTGAAAAACACCGGGGAGCTGTTTTTT.